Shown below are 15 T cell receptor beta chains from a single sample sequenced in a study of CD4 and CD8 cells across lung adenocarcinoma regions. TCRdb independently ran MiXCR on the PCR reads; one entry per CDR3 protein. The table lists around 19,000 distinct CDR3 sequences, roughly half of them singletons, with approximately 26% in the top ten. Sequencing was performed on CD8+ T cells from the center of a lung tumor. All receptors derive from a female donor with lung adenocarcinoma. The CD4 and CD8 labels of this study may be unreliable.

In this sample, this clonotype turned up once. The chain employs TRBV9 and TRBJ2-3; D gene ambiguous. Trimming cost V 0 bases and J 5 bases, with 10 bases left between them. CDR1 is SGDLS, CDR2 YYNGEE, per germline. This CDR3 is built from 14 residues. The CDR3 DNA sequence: TGTGCCAGCAGCGTAGGAAATGCCCTAGATACGCAGTATTTT. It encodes CASSVGNALDTQYF.

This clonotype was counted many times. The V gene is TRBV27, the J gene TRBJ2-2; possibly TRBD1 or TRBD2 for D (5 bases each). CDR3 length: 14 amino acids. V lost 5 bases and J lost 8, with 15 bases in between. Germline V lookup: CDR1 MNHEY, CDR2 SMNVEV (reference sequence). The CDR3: CASSARDQRGELFF. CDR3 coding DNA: TGTGCCAGCAGTGCCCGGGACCAACGGGGGGAGCTGTTTTTT.

The CDR3 sequence is CASRRRDRATDMQYF. The CDR3 nucleotides are TGTGCCAGCAGACGCCGGGACAGGGCCACAGATATGCAGTACTTC. J is TRBJ2-4 and V is TRBV27; 9 bases map to TRBD1. This CDR3 spans 15 amino acids. V lost 6 bases and J lost 13; bases outside the gene matches: 16. Looked up from germline, CDR1 is MNHEY and CDR2 is SMNVEV (reference sequence).

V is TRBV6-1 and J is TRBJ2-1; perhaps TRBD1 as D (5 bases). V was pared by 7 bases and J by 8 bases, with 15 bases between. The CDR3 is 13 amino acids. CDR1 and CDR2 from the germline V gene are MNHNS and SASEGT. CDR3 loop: CASKGTGVDEQFF. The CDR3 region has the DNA TGTGCCAGCAAGGGTACAGGCGTGGATGAGCAGTTCTTC.

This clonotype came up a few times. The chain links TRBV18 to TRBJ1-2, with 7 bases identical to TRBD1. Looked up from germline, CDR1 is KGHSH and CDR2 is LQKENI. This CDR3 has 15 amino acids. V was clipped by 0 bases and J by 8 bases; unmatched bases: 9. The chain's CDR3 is CASSPPGQPSFGYTF. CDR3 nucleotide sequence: TGTGCCAGCTCACCACCGGGACAGCCCTCTTTCGGCTACACCTTC.

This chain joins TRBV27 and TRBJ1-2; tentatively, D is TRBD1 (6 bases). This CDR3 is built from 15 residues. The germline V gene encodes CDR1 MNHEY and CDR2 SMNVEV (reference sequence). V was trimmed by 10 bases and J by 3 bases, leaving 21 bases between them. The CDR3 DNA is TGTGCCACCCCAGGTCAGGGACAAAGATACTATGGCTACACCTTC. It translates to CATPGQGQRYYGYTF.

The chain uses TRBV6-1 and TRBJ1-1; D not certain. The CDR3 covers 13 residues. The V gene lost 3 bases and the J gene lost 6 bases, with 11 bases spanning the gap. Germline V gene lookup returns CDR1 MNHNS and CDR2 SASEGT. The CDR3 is CASSDLGWAEAFF. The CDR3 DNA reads TGTGCCAGCAGTGACTTGGGGTGGGCTGAAGCTTTCTTT.

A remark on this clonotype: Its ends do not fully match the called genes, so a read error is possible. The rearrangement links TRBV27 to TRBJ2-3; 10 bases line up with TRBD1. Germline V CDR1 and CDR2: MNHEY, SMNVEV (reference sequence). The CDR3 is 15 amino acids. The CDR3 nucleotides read TGTGCCAGCAGACGCCGGGACAGGGGAACAGAGACGCAGTATTTC. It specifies CASRRRDRGTETQYF.

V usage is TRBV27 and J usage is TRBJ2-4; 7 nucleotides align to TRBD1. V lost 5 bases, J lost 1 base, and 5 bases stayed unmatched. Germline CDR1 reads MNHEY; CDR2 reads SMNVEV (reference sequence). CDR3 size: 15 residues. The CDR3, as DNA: TGTGCCAGCAGTATCCTACAGGGGGCCAAAAACATTCAGTACTTC. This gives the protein CASSILQGAKNIQYF.

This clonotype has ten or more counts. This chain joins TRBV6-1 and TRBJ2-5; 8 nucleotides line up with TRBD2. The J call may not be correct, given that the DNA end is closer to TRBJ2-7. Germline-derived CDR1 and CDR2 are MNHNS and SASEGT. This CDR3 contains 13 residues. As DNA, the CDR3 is TGTGCCAGCGGGATGAACCGGGGGGGCGAGCAGTACTTC. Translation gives CASGMNRGGEQYF.

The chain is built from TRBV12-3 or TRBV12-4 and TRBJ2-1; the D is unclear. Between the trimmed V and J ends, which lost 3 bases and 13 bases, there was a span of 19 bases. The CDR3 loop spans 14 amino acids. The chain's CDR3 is CASSLGWNRETQFF. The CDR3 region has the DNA TGTGCCAGCAGTTTGGGCTGGAACCGAGAGACCCAGTTCTTC.

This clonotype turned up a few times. The CDR3, as DNA: TGCAGTGCTAGAGGACCCGGGGGCCAAGAGACCCAGTACTTC. Protein: CSARGPGGQETQYF. The rearrangement joins TRBV20-1 to TRBJ2-5; a weak D match, TRBD2 (6 bases). The V end lost 1 base, the J end lost 1 base, and 10 bases lay between the germline ends. The CDR3 runs 14 residues. CDR1 is DFQATT and CDR2 is SNEGSKA in the germline V gene (reference sequence).

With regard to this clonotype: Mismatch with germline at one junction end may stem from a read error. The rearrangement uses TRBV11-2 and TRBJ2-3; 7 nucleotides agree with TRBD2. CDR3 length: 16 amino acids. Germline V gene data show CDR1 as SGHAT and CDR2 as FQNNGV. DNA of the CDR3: TGTGCCAGCGGGGGGGGGAGTGGCCGTGGGGGTGATACGCAGTACTTT. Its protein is CASGGGSGRGGDTQYF.

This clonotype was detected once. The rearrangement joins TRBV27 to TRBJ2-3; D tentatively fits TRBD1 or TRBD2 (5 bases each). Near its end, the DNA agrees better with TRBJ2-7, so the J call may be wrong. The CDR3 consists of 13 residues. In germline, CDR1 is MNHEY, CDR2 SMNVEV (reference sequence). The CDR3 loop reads CATGLRLKDTQYF. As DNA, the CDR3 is TGTGCCACGGGGCTGCGACTCAAAGATACGCAGTACTTC.

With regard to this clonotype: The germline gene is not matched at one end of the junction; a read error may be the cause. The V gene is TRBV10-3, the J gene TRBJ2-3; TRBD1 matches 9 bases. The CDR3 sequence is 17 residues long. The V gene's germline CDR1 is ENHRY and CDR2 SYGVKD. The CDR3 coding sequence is TGTGCCAGCAGTGATCCACTCACAGGGGGCAGGACAGGGGAGCAGTATTTT. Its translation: CASSDPLTGGRTGEQYF.